This T cell receptor (beta chain) comes out of a study of blood T cell repertoires in COVID-19. Clones were sequenced by immunoSEQ multiplex PCR, and TCRdb holds only the in-frame ones, with some missing. The profile shows 300,000 to 450,000 clones, approximately 89% of them singletons. The origin of this receptor is a woman younger than 45 with COVID-19, enrolled during active disease. Sequenced material: peripheral blood.

CDR3 loop: CASSAGATKHSGNTIYF. In DNA form, the CDR3 reads TGTGCCAGCAGCGCAGGGGCCACGAAACACTCTGGAAACACCATATATTTT. The rearrangement uses TRBV9 and TRBJ1-3; D is possibly TRBD1 (6 bases). The CDR3 totals 17 residues. From germline, CDR1 is SGDLS and CDR2 YYNGEE. Between the trimmed V and J ends, which lost 3 bases and 0 bases, there was a span of 16 bases.